The clone carrying this T cell receptor beta chain has just a few counts. Its antigen is not identified. The sample is drawn from a study of beta chain features in type 1 diabetes. General study results and limits: Any HLA type influence on TCRB rearrangement was left unresolved here. A moderate, significant TCRB CDR3 shortening appeared in type 1 diabetes across four CD4+ subsets.

All of the isolated RNA was reverse transcribed, so expressed TCRB transcripts were sequenced. Samples of naive, central memory and regulatory T cells yielded a mean of approximately 3.7 million reads. Sequenced by immunoSEQ multiplex PCR; TCRdb stores in-frame clones only, minus some. Of a few hundred thousand clones detected, roughly 10% appear once; the ten largest clones hold over 0.015%. The CDR3 runs 14 residues. V was trimmed by 6 bases and J by 6 bases, leaving 15 bases between them. Germline CDR1 is SGDLS and CDR2 is YYNGEE. The receptor was isolated from a man aged 25-40 years with type 1 diabetes. The sample taken for sequencing was naive CD4+ T cells from blood. The chain employs TRBV9 and TRBJ2-2, with TRBD2 as a possible D gene (6 bases). CDR3 loop: CASNRRDIAGELFF. As DNA, the CDR3 is TGTGCCAGCAACCGGAGGGATATCGCCGGGGAGCTGTTTTTT.